One and the same sample provided the 23 T cell receptor beta chains below, sequenced in a study of T cells in Graves' hyperthyroidism and ophthalmopathy. Researchers amplified the TCR beta CDR3 regions from RNA transcripts. TCR CDR3 regions were first amplified by RT-PCR with HTBI primers. TCRdb processed the multiplex PCR reads anew with MiXCR; each CDR3 protein has one entry. In the table there are roughly 500,000 distinct CDR3 sequences, around 22% of which are singletons. The specimen sequenced was blood. These receptors originate from a woman aged 25-40 years with Graves' ophthalmopathy.

The chain carries TRBV6-1 and TRBJ2-5; 10 positions agree with TRBD1. CDR3 length equals 15 residues. From germline, CDR1 is MNHNS and CDR2 SASEGT. The V segment lost 3 bases and the J segment 5 bases; nucleotides outside the gene matches: 6. The CDR3 DNA sequence: TGTGCCAGCAGTGATTGGGACAGGGGTAGGGAGACCCAGTACTTC. It is translated as CASSDWDRGRETQYF.

The rearrangement links TRBV7-2 to TRBJ2-7, with unresolved D. The germline gives CDR1 SGHTA, CDR2 FQGNSA. V gave up 3 bases and J gave up 4 bases, with 10 bases separating them. The CDR3 contains 13 residues. CDR3 DNA sequence: TGTGCCAGCAGCTTTGGGGATGGGTACGAGCAGTACTTC. This sequence encodes CASSFGDGYEQYF.

Ten or more counts support this clonotype. J is TRBJ2-7 and V is TRBV9, with 9 bases aligning to TRBD1. This CDR3 has 14 amino acids. Trimming removed 4 bases from V and 5 bases from J; junction bases left unmatched: 7. CDR1 and CDR2 (germline): SGDLS, YYNGEE. The CDR3 region is CASSITGGADEQYF. In nucleotides, the CDR3 is TGTGCCAGCAGCATAACAGGGGGCGCCGACGAGCAGTACTTC.

The chain links TRBV6-1 to TRBJ1-2, with unresolved D. CDR1 is MNHNS, CDR2 SASEGT, per germline. Trimming shortened V by 1 base and J by 4 bases, and 7 bases separated the two germline ends. The CDR3 has 13 residues. CDR3 loop: CASSEDAAYGYTF. In DNA form, the CDR3 reads TGTGCCAGCAGTGAAGATGCAGCCTATGGCTACACCTTC.

V and J are TRBV19 and TRBJ2-7; D not certain. The V and J ends lost 4 bases and 6 bases respectively, with 19 bases between them. The CDR3 has 15 amino acids. From germline, CDR1 is LNHDA and CDR2 SQIVND (reference sequence). CDR3 sequence reads: CASSTQRTSLGEQYF. The CDR3 nucleotides read TGTGCCAGTAGTACCCAACGGACGTCCTTGGGCGAGCAGTACTTC.

This clonotype was seen repeatedly, ten times or more. The rearrangement uses TRBV20-1 and TRBJ2-7; TRBD1 matches at 10 bases. CDR3 length: 15 amino acids. Looked up from germline, CDR1 is DFQATT and CDR2 is SNEGSKA (reference sequence). V lost 3 bases and J lost 0; bases outside the gene matches: 5. The CDR3 region has the DNA TGCAGTGCTAGCCAAGGGGACAGGGGCTCCTACGAGCAGTACTTC. Protein product: CSASQGDRGSYEQYF.

Ten or more counts support this clonotype. The rearrangement links TRBV6-1 to TRBJ1-5; D is undetermined. The CDR3 contains 13 residues. V was cut by 1 base and J by 7 bases, with 8 bases left in between. From germline, CDR1 is MNHNS and CDR2 SASEGT. CDR3 sequence reads: CASSEGVGQPQHF. CDR3 bases: TGTGCCAGCAGTGAAGGGGTAGGACAGCCCCAGCATTTT.

This clonotype was detected only a few times. This chain's CDR3 is CASRKSGVNYGYTF. The CDR3 DNA follows: TGTGCCAGCAGGAAATCGGGCGTTAACTATGGCTACACCTTC. This chain connects TRBV6-1 to TRBJ1-2; D is uncertain. Germline V CDR1 and CDR2: MNHNS, SASEGT. The ends were cut back, 6 bases at V and 1 base at J, with 12 bases in the middle. The CDR3 has 14 residues.

This clonotype was recorded at least ten times. CDR3: CASSESETQYF. The CDR3 nucleotides read TGTGCCAGCAGCGAGTCGGAGACCCAGTACTTC. The chain employs TRBV11-2 and TRBJ2-5; D gene ambiguous. The V and J ends lost 5 bases and 5 bases respectively, with 6 bases between them. CDR1 and CDR2 from the germline V gene are SGHAT and FQNNGV. This CDR3 is built from 11 residues.

This chain connects TRBV6-5 to TRBJ2-7, with D uncertain. The CDR3 sequence is 13 residues long. Trimming took 0 bases from V and 6 from J, leaving 9 bases between them. Germline-derived CDR1 and CDR2 are MNHEY and SVGAGI. CDR3 loop: CASSYSKFGEQYF. Written as DNA, the CDR3 is TGTGCCAGCAGTTACTCGAAATTTGGCGAGCAGTACTTC.

The CDR3 protein is CASSSRVGQRGGETQYF. The CDR3 coding sequence is TGTGCCAGCAGCTCGCGGGTGGGTCAACGAGGCGGAGAGACCCAGTACTTC. V gene TRBV7-3 combines with J gene TRBJ2-5; the D gene is possibly TRBD2 (5 bases). The V and J ends lost 4 bases and 4 bases respectively, with 22 bases between them. CDR3 length: 17 amino acids. In germline, CDR1 is SGHTA, CDR2 FQGTGA.

J is TRBJ2-2 and V is TRBV13; 7 positions match TRBD1. The CDR3 loop spans 15 amino acids. Germline V lookup: CDR1 PRHDT, CDR2 FYEKMQ (reference sequence). V lost 1 base to trimming and J lost 4 bases; unmatched junction nucleotides: 3. Here the CDR3 reads CASSLDPGGTGELFF. The DNA of the CDR3 is TGTGCCAGCAGCTTAGACCCAGGGGGCACCGGGGAGCTGTTTTTT.

Here the CDR3 reads CASNIGQGDTEAFF. The DNA of the CDR3 is TGCGCCAGCAACATTGGACAGGGGGACACTGAAGCTTTCTTT. The chain links TRBV5-1 to TRBJ1-1; 10 nucleotides match TRBD1. J gave up 3 bases and V 6 bases, and 5 bases lay outside the gene matches. The CDR3 length is 14 residues. Germline V gene lookup returns CDR1 SGHRS and CDR2 YFSETQ.

This clonotype was seen at least ten times. In nucleotides, the CDR3 is TGTGCCAGCAGTAGCGGGGGGGTATACGAGCAGTACTTC. Translating gives CASSSGGVYEQYF. The chain couples TRBV7-2 to TRBJ2-7; TRBD2 aligns across 11 bases. The J segment lost 4 bases and the V segment lost 6 bases, leaving 2 bases of the junction unmatched. The CDR3 is 13 residues long. Germline assignment: CDR1 SGHTA and CDR2 FQGNSA.

This clonotype was seen many times. The CDR3 DNA reads as TGTGCCAGCACCAAACAGGGAGGCACTGAAGCTTTCTTT. It encodes CASTKQGGTEAFF. The V gene is TRBV12-3 or TRBV12-4, the J gene TRBJ1-1; maybe TRBD1 (6 bases). Between the trimmed V and J ends, which lost 7 bases and 4 bases, there was a span of 13 bases. This CDR3 spans 13 amino acids.

This clonotype was seen ten or more times. The chain is built from TRBV6-2 or TRBV6-3 and TRBJ1-2; D is unresolved. The germline V and J ends were trimmed by 0 bases and 7 bases, with 15 bases remaining between them. The CDR3 has 15 residues. CDR1 is MNHEY and CDR2 is SVGEGT in the germline V gene. The CDR3 nucleotides read TGTGCCAGCAGTTACTCCCCGCCGGAGTTGGGTGGCTACACCTTC. Protein: CASSYSPPELGGYTF.

The V call is TRBV6-1, the J call TRBJ1-1, with no clear D. Germline V gene data show CDR1 as MNHNS and CDR2 as SASEGT. Trimming stripped 6 bases from V and 7 bases from J, with 12 bases between. The CDR3 consists of 12 residues. The CDR3 DNA is TGTGCCAGCAGCCCTTTGGGGAGTGAAGCTTTCTTT. Translating gives CASSPLGSEAFF.

This clonotype was seen more than once but under ten times. The chain combines TRBV19 with TRBJ1-1, with D uncertain. There are 14 residues in the CDR3. The V and J ends lost 7 bases and 5 bases respectively, with 17 bases between them. CDR1 and CDR2 (germline): LNHDA, SQIVND (reference sequence). CDR3 nucleotide sequence: TGTGCCAGTACCACAAGACCGGCGGGGACTGAAGCTTTCTTT. Amino acids: CASTTRPAGTEAFF.

V is TRBV6-2 or TRBV6-3 and J is TRBJ1-1; 8 bases are shared with TRBD1. Germline CDR1 MNHEY, CDR2 SVGEGT. The CDR3 is 17 amino acids. V shed 2 bases, J shed 4 bases, and the junction held 12 bases outside the gene matches. This CDR3 reads CASSYGGSRGHGTEAFF. In DNA form, the CDR3 reads TGTGCCAGCAGTTACGGGGGGAGCAGGGGGCACGGCACTGAAGCTTTCTTT.

This clonotype occurred a few times. The rearrangement links TRBV6-2 or TRBV6-3 to TRBJ2-7, with D unresolved. CDR3 length equals 13 residues. Germline V gene sequence: CDR1 MNHEY, CDR2 SVGEGT. Trimming left V 3 bases short and J 7 bases short, with 13 bases between. The CDR3 protein is CASSYRRDWEQYF. The CDR3 DNA sequence: TGTGCCAGCAGTTATCGAAGGGATTGGGAGCAGTACTTC.

This clonotype was observed a few times. The V and J genes are TRBV5-1 and TRBJ2-7; D call uncertain. Germline CDR1 SGHRS, CDR2 YFSETQ. The V end was cut by 0 bases, the J end by 0 bases, with 7 bases between. The CDR3 runs 14 residues. The CDR3, as DNA: TGCGCCAGCAGCTTGGCGTCAGCCTCCTACGAGCAGTACTTC. Translation gives CASSLASASYEQYF.

V is TRBV15 and J is TRBJ2-6; D perhaps matches TRBD1 (5 bases). CDR1 is LNHNV, CDR2 YYDKDF, per germline (reference sequence). Trimming left V 1 base short and J 0 bases short, with 10 bases between. The CDR3 length is 17 residues. CDR3 in amino acids: CATSRGQGSSGANVLTF. CDR3 nucleotide sequence: TGTGCCACCAGCAGAGGTCAGGGAAGCTCTGGGGCCAACGTCCTGACTTTC.

The chain has TRBV30 and TRBJ1-1, with unresolved D. CDR3 length equals 13 residues. CDR1 GTSNPN and CDR2 SVGIG come from the germline V gene (reference sequence). V gave up 0 bases and J gave up 7 bases, with 12 bases separating them. The CDR3 DNA reads TGTGCCTGGAGTGTAACCAGTGGCCTTGAAGCTTTCTTT. Its translation: CAWSVTSGLEAFF.